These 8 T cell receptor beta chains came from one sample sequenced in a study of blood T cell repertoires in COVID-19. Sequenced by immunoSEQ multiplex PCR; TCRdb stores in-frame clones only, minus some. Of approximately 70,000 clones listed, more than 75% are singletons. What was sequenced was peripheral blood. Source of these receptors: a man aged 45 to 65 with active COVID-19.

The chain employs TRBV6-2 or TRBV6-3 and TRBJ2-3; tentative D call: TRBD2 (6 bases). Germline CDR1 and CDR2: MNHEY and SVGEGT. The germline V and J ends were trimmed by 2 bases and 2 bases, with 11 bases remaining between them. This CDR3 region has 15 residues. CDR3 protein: CASSYRGLSTDTQYF. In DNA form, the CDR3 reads TGTGCCAGCAGTTACCGGGGACTTTCCACAGATACGCAGTATTTT.

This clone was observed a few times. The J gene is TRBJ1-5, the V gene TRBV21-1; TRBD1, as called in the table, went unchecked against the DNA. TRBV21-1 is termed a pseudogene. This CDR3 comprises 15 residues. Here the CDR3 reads CASSKLDTRNQPQHF. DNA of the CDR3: TGTGCCAGCAGCAAACTCGACACACGCAATCAGCCCCAGCATTTT.

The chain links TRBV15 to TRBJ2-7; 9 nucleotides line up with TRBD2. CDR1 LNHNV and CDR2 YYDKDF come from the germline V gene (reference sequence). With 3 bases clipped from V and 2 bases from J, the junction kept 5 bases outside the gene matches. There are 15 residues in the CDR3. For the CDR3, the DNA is TGTGCCACCAGCAGCCAGACTAGCGGTGCCTACGAGCAGTACTTC. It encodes CATSSQTSGAYEQYF.

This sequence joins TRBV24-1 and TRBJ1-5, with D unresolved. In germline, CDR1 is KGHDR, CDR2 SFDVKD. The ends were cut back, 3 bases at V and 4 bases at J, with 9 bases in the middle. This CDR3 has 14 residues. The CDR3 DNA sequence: TGTGCCACCAGTGATCCCCGCCGGAATCAGCCCCAGCATTTT. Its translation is CATSDPRRNQPQHF.

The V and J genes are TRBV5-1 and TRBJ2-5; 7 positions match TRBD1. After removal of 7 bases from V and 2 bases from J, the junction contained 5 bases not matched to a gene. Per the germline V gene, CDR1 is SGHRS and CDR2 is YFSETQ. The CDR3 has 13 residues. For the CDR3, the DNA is TGCGCCAGCCACAGGGGATGGCAAGAGACCCAGTACTTC. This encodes CASHRGWQETQYF.

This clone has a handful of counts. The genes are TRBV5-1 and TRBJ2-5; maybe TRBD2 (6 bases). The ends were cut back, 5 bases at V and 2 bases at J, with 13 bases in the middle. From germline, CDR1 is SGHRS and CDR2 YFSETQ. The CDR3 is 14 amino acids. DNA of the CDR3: TGCGCCAGCAGGGCGGGACTTGGACAAGAGACCCAGTACTTC. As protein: CASRAGLGQETQYF.

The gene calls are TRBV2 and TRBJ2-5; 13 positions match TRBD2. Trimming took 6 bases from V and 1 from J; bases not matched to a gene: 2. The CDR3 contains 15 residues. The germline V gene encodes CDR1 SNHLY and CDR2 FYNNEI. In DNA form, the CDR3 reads TGTGCCAGCAGCGGACTAGCGGGGGTCCAAGAGACCCAGTACTTC. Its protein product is CASSGLAGVQETQYF.

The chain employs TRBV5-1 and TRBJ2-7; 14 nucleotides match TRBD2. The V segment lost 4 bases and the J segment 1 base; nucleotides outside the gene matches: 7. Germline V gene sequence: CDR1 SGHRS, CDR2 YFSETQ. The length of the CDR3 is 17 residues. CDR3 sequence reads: CASSTGLAGESSYEQYF. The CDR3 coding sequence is TGCGCCAGCAGCACGGGACTAGCGGGAGAATCGTCCTACGAGCAGTACTTC.